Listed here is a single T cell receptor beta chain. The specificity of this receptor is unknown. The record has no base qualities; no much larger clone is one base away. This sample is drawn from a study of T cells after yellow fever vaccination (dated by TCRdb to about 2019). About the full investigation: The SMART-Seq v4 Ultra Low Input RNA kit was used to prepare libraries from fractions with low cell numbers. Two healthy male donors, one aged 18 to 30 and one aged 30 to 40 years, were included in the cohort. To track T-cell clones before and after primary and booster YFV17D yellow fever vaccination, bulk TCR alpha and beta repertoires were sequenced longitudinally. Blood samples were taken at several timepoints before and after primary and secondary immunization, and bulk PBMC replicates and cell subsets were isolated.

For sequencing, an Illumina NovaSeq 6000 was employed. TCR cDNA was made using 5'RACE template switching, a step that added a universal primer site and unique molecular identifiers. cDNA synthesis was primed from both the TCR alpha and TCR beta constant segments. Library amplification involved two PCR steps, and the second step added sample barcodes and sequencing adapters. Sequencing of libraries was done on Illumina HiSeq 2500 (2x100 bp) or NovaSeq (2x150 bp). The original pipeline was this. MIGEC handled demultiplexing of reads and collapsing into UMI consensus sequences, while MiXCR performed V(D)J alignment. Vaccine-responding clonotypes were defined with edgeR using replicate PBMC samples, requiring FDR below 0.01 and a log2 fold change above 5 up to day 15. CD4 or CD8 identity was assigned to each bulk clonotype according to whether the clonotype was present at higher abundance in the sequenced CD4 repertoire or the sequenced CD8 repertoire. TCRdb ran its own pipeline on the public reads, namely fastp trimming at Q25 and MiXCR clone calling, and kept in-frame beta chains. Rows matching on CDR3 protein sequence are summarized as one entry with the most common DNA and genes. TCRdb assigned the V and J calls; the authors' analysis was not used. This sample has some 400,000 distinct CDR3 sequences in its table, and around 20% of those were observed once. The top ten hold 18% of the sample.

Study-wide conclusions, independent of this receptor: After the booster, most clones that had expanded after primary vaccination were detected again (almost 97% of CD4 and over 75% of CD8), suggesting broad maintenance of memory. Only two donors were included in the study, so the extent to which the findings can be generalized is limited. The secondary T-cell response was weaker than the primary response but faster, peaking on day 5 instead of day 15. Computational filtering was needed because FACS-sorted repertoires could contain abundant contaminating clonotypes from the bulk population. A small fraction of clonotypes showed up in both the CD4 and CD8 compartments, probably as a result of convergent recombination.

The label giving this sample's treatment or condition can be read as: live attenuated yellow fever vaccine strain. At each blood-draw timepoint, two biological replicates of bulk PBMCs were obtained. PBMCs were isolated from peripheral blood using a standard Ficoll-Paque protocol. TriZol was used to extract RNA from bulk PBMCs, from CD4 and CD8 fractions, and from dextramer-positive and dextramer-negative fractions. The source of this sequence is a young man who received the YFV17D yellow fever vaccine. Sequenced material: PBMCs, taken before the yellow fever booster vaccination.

CDR3 sequence: CASSSRGRPSTDTQYF. The DNA reads as follows: TGTGCCAGCAGCTCTCGGGGTAGGCCTTCCACAGATACGCAGTATTTT. The chain is assembled from TRBV7-6 and TRBJ2-3, with TRBD2 tentatively as D gene (5 bases match). V was cut back by 4 bases and J by 2 bases, leaving a gap of 16 bases between them. CDR1 SGHVS and CDR2 FNYEAQ are derived from the germline V gene. The CDR3 holds 16 amino acids from the cysteine to the phenylalanine. Just the 48-base CDR3 DNA is kept, in frame starting at base 1. With the rest looked up from the reference TRBV7-6 and TRBJ2-3 genes rather than sequenced, the full variable domain is GAGVSQSPRYKVTKRGQDVALRCDPISGHVSLYWYRQALGQGPEFLTYFNYEAQQDKSGLPNDRFSAERPEGSISTLTIQRTEQRDSAMYRCASSSRGRPSTDTQYFGPGTRLTVL.